These T cell receptor beta chains were read from a single sample in a study of T cell changes during pregnancy in multiple sclerosis. Only in-frame clones appear in the TCRdb table, and some are missing; sequencing was by immunoSEQ multiplex PCR. The data show fewer than 75,000 clones, roughly 91% seen once. The sequencing here drew on CD8+ T cells from peripheral blood mononuclear cells, taken before pregnancy. All receptors come from a female donor with multiple sclerosis, enrolled in a pregnancy study. CDR3s include the opening cysteine and the closing phenylalanine or tryptophan. The D gene is left open where the match is weak. Only part of the rows carry a size: once, few, many, or a class if the clone is expanded.

CASSVGGGLVSGNTIYF TGTGCCAGCAGCGTAGGCGGGGGGCTAGTCTCTGGAAACACCATATATTTT TRBJ1-3 TRBV9 - -
CASSWWERGYTDTQYF TGTGCCAGCAGCTGGTGGGAGCGGGGATACACAGATACGCAGTATTTT TRBJ2-3 TRBV5-6 - TRBD2
CAISESRTDRRTPRDTEAFF TGTGCCATCAGTGAGTCGAGAACGGACAGGCGAACCCCCAGGGACACTGAAGCTTTCTTT TRBJ1-1 TRBV10-3 - TRBD1
CASSSPLRQGGYTF TGTGCCAGCAGTTCCCCCCTACGACAGGGTGGCTACACCTTC TRBJ1-2 TRBV27 - TRBD1
CASRPSDLPIYEQYF TGTGCCAGCAGACCTTCGGACTTACCTATCTACGAGCAGTACTTC TRBJ2-7 TRBV11-2 - -
CASGVARDRRETQYF TGTGCCAGCGGGGTAGCGCGGGATAGAAGAGAGACCCAGTACTTC TRBJ2-5 TRBV27 - -
CASSSGGDGYTF TGTGCCAGCAGTTCGGGGGGGGACGGCTACACCTTC TRBJ1-2 TRBV27 - -
CASSLAQGHFGEQYF TGTGCCAGCAGTTTAGCGCAGGGGCATTTTGGGGAGCAGTACTTC TRBJ2-7 TRBV28 - -
CASCMAGTGAYEQYF TGTGCCAGCTGTATGGCCGGGACAGGCGCCTACGAGCAGTACTTC TRBJ2-7 TRBV27 - TRBD1
CASSRQGSYEQYF TGTGCCAGCAGCCGACAGGGCTCCTACGAGCAGTACTTC TRBJ2-7 TRBV6-5 once TRBD1
CASSYSAGGLETQYF TGTGCCAGCAGTTACTCGGCGGGGGGCCTAGAGACCCAGTACTTC TRBJ2-5 TRBV6-5 - TRBD2
CASSDLASGGHSSYNEQFF TGTGCCAGCAGTGACTTGGCTAGCGGGGGCCATAGCTCCTACAATGAGCAGTTCTTC TRBJ2-1 TRBV2 - TRBD2
CASSGLPMGGGYTF TGTGCCAGCAGTGGACTCCCAATGGGTGGTGGCTACACCTTC TRBJ1-2 TRBV27 few -
CASKGVPLEPSNTGELFF TGTGCCAGTAAAGGGGTCCCTTTGGAGCCCTCGAACACCGGGGAGCTGTTTTTT TRBJ2-2 TRBV19 once -
CASSLSGTGVDGYTF TGTGCCAGCAGTTTATCCGGGACAGGGGTAGATGGCTACACCTTC TRBJ1-2 TRBV27 - TRBD1
CASSPTTGEQSGSPLHF TGTGCCAGCAGCCCCACGACAGGCGAGCAATCCGGTTCACCCCTCCACTTT TRBJ1-6 TRBV16 few -
CASRPGFTWTQYF TGTGCCAGCAGGCCGGGATTTACATGGACCCAGTACTTC TRBJ2-5 TRBV6-6 - -
CASSELGSNYGYTF TGTGCCAGCAGTGAATTGGGCTCTAACTATGGCTACACCTTC TRBJ1-2 TRBV6-1 - -
CASSDRQSDEQYF TGTGCCAGCAGCGACAGACAGTCTGACGAGCAGTACTTC TRBJ2-7 TRBV11-3 - -
CASSVAGTGDSDTQYF TGTGCCAGCAGCGTCGCCGGGACAGGGGATTCAGATACGCAGTATTTT TRBJ2-3 TRBV9 - TRBD1
CASSEGSGVGNTEAFF TGTGCCAGCAGTGAAGGGTCAGGTGTGGGGAACACTGAAGCTTTCTTT TRBJ1-1 TRBV2 - -
CASSDRQGRAPDTQYF TGTGCCAGCAGTGATCGACAGGGTCGAGCACCAGATACGCAGTATTTT TRBJ2-3 TRBV6-1 - TRBD1
CASSEASQEAFF TGTGCCAGCAGTGAAGCTTCACAAGAAGCTTTCTTT TRBJ1-1 TRBV6-1 - -
CASSDRGQGEDQYF TGTGCCAGCAGTGATCGGGGACAGGGGGAGGACCAGTACTTC TRBJ2-5 TRBV6-1 - TRBD1
CASSLVPQRGGYNEQFF TGTGCCAGCAGCTTAGTACCGCAGCGGGGTGGGTACAATGAGCAGTTCTTC TRBJ2-1 TRBV7-8 - TRBD2
CASSSGVAGNTGELFF TGTGCCAGCAGCTCGGGGGTAGCGGGAAACACCGGGGAGCTGTTTTTT TRBJ2-2 TRBV9 once TRBD2
CASSTRTSAKNTEAFF TGTGCCAGCAGCACCCGGACTTCGGCGAAGAACACTGAAGCTTTCTTT TRBJ1-1 TRBV28 - -
CASSPTLAANEQFF TGTGCTAGCAGCCCTACTCTAGCAGCAAATGAGCAGTTCTTC TRBJ2-1 TRBV7-7 - -
CASSPPGGVPSTGELFF TGCGCCAGCAGCCCTCCCGGAGGGGTTCCGAGCACCGGGGAGCTGTTTTTT TRBJ2-2 TRBV4-1 - -
CASSGRGTEAFF TGTGCCAGCAGCGGGCGGGGAACTGAAGCTTTCTTT TRBJ1-1 TRBV9 - -
CASSLGGGTGAYNEQFF TGTGCCAGCAGCTTGGGAGGGGGGACAGGGGCATACAATGAGCAGTTCTTC TRBJ2-1 TRBV7-3 - TRBD1
CSVEDIIDSEAFF TGCAGCGTTGAAGATATAATAGACAGTGAAGCTTTCTTT TRBJ1-1 TRBV29-1 - -
CASSSGDQPQHF TGTGCCAGCAGCTCGGGGGATCAGCCCCAGCATTTT TRBJ1-5 TRBV13 - -
CASSPGQLNTEAFF TGTGCCAGCTCACCGGGGCAATTGAACACTGAAGCTTTCTTT TRBJ1-1 TRBV18 - -
CARTGSWLTGELFF TGTGCCAGGACGGGAAGCTGGCTAACCGGGGAGCTGTTTTTT TRBJ2-2 TRBV5-8 - -
CASSLTGLGTDTQYF TGTGCCAGCAGCCTGACAGGGTTGGGCACAGATACGCAGTATTTT TRBJ2-3 TRBV7-3 once TRBD1
CASRTWNTEAFF TGTGCCAGCAGGACATGGAACACTGAAGCTTTCTTT TRBJ1-1 TRBV2 - -
CASSPNRGYTGELFF TGTGCCAGCTCACCCAACAGGGGGTACACCGGGGAGCTGTTTTTT TRBJ2-2 TRBV18 - TRBD1
CAWAELGAGSPLHF TGTGCCTGGGCAGAGCTGGGGGCAGGTTCACCCCTCCACTTT TRBJ1-6 TRBV30 few -
CASSLGMNTEAFF TGTGCCAGCAGCTTGGGTATGAACACTGAAGCTTTCTTT TRBJ1-1 TRBV5-5 - -
CATQSTGRYNEQFF TGTGCCACCCAAAGTACCGGGAGATACAATGAGCAGTTCTTC TRBJ2-1 TRBV5-5 once -
CASSQDQAGSASYEQYF TGTGCCAGCAGCCAAGATCAGGCGGGGAGTGCCTCCTACGAGCAGTACTTC TRBJ2-7 TRBV14 - -
CASSHRRQPMNTEAFF TGTGCCAGTAGTCACCGTAGACAGCCCATGAACACTGAAGCTTTCTTT TRBJ1-1 TRBV19 - -
CASSDTEVIAYNEQFF TGTGCCAGCAGCGATACGGAGGTCATCGCCTACAATGAGCAGTTCTTC TRBJ2-1 TRBV9 - -
CATSSGDSNQPQHF TGTGCCACCAGCTCAGGGGACAGCAATCAGCCCCAGCATTTT TRBJ1-5 TRBV15 - -
CASSHGQGGEQYF TGTGCCAGCAGCCACGGACAGGGAGGCGAGCAGTACTTC TRBJ2-7 TRBV11-1 - TRBD1
CASSDEESSYEQYF TGTGCCAGCAGTGATGAGGAGAGCTCCTACGAGCAGTACTTC TRBJ2-7 TRBV2 - -
CASSLAGGDGYTF TGCGCCAGCAGCTTGGCCGGGGGGGATGGCTACACCTTC TRBJ1-2 TRBV5-1 - -
CASSLPRLVGETQYF TGTGCCAGCAGTCTACCCCGCCTGGTTGGAGAGACCCAGTACTTC TRBJ2-5 TRBV7-9 - -
CASSLAGGMNEQFF TGTGCCAGCAGCCTAGCGGGGGGGATGAATGAGCAGTTCTTC TRBJ2-1 TRBV27 - TRBD2
CASSSITGTYGYTF TGTGCCAGCAGCTCCATAACAGGGACATACGGCTACACCTTC TRBJ1-2 TRBV13 - -